The 21 T cell receptor beta chains listed next were all sequenced from one sample in a study of a mutant IDH1 vaccine in newly diagnosed glioma. Clones were sequenced by immunoSEQ multiplex PCR, and TCRdb holds only the in-frame ones, with some missing. The sample lists tens of thousands of clones, 75% to 90% occurring once. Time point meaning: baseline, week 1 (first vaccination visit). Indicated treatment: pre-vaccination baseline after standard-of-care therapy. The sequenced sample was PBMCs, obtained from a glioma patient treated with radiotherapy, temozolomide or both. Receptors were obtained from a man between 40 and 49 years old with glioma.

This rearrangement joins TRBV10-3 to TRBJ1-1, with D maybe TRBD1 (6 bases). The CDR3 covers 15 residues. Trimming shortened V by 0 bases and J by 2 bases, and 10 bases separated the two germline ends. The germline gives CDR1 ENHRY, CDR2 SYGVKD. The CDR3 loop is CAISESGGTNTEAFF. CDR3 DNA sequence: TGTGCCATCAGTGAGTCGGGGGGGACAAACACTGAAGCTTTCTTT.

The J gene is TRBJ1-1, the V gene TRBV7-2; the D is unclear. CDR1 SGHTA and CDR2 FQGNSA come from the germline V gene. The V end lost 6 bases, the J end lost 3 bases, and 8 bases lay between the germline ends. The length of the CDR3 is 12 residues. CDR3 nucleotides: TGTGCCAGCAGATCGACATACACTGAAGCTTTCTTT. Translation gives CASRSTYTEAFF.

This sequence joins TRBV7-2 and TRBJ1-5; 7 bases match TRBD1. V was pared by 6 bases and J by 4 bases, with 3 bases of the junction left unmatched. Per germline, CDR1 SGHTA and CDR2 FQGNSA. The CDR3 runs to 13 residues. CDR3 sequence (DNA): TGTGCCAGCAGGAGGGACAGAAATCAGCCCCAGCATTTT. Amino acids: CASRRDRNQPQHF.

This rearrangement joins TRBV21-1 to TRBJ1-5. TRBV21-1 is a pseudogene locus. This CDR3 comprises 15 residues. The CDR3 region has the DNA TGTGCCAGCAGCACCGGGGGCTTTAGCAATCAGCCCCAGCATTTT. This codes for CASSTGGFSNQPQHF.

CDR3 in DNA: TGTGCCAGTAGCAGTCGAGTAATTAGCACAGATACGCAGTATTTT. This encodes CASSSRVISTDTQYF. The chain is built from TRBV2 and TRBJ2-3, with unresolved D. Germline CDR1 SNHLY, CDR2 FYNNEI. The CDR3 contains 15 residues. V dropped 9 bases and J dropped 0 bases, with 16 bases sitting between them.

The chain carries TRBV9 and TRBJ1-2, with 7 bases identical to TRBD1. This CDR3 spans 14 amino acids. Looked up from germline, CDR1 is SGDLS and CDR2 is YYNGEE. V shed 4 bases, J shed 0 bases, and the junction held 3 bases outside the gene matches. The CDR3 reads CASSKDRTNYGYTF. CDR3 DNA: TGTGCCAGCAGCAAGGACAGGACTAACTATGGCTACACCTTC.

The J gene is TRBJ1-5, the V gene TRBV5-4; tentative D call: TRBD1 (6 bases). V lost 3 bases to trimming and J lost 9 bases, with 13 bases between them. The length of the CDR3 is 13 residues. From germline, CDR1 is SGHNT and CDR2 YYREEE (reference sequence). The CDR3 bases are TGTGCCAGCAGCTGGGGGCTGGTGTCGCCCCAGCATTTT. It yields the protein CASSWGLVSPQHF.

The chain links TRBV19 to TRBJ2-1; weak D call: TRBD1 (5 bases). The CDR3 runs 15 residues. V shed 3 bases and J shed 2 bases, with 11 bases lying between them. Germline lookup yields CDR1 LNHDA and CDR2 SQIVND (reference sequence). CDR3: CASSIWGSTYNEQFF. The DNA for the CDR3 is TGTGCCAGTAGTATCTGGGGCAGTACCTACAATGAGCAGTTCTTC.

This chain connects TRBV7-2 to TRBJ2-3; D gene ambiguous. The CDR3 is 15 amino acids. Deletions cut 4 bases from V and 0 bases from J, with 11 bases between. Per the germline V gene, CDR1 is SGHTA and CDR2 is FQGNSA. The CDR3 reads CASSYPDPSTDTQYF. In DNA form, the CDR3 reads TGTGCCAGCAGCTACCCAGACCCTAGCACAGATACGCAGTATTTT.

This clone has just one count. The chain uses TRBV29-1 and TRBJ2-6; tentative D call: TRBD2 (5 bases). This CDR3 is built from 14 residues. The ends were cut back, 6 bases at V and 0 bases at J, with 9 bases in the middle. Germline V gene lookup returns CDR1 SQVTM and CDR2 ANQGSEA. The CDR3 loop reads CSVGGTSGANVLTF. The CDR3 DNA sequence: TGCAGCGTCGGAGGAACCTCTGGGGCCAACGTCCTGACTTTC. The whole variable domain, remainder taken from reference TRBV29-1 and TRBJ2-6, is SAVISQKPSRDICQRGTSLTIQCQVDSQVTMMFWYRQQPGQSLTLIATANQGSEATYESGFVIDKFPISRPNLTFSTLTVSNMSPEDSSIYLCSVGGTSGANVLTFGAGSRLTVL.

The V and J genes are TRBV18 and TRBJ1-5; D possibly corresponds to TRBD1 (5 bases). The V and J ends lost 3 bases and 3 bases respectively, with 15 bases between them. The CDR3 is 16 amino acids. Germline V lookup: CDR1 KGHSH, CDR2 LQKENI. Here the CDR3 DNA reads TGTGCCAGCTCACCGGGGGTACACTTCTCCAATCAGCCCCAGCATTTT. This translates into CASSPGVHFSNQPQHF.

V and J are TRBV19 and TRBJ2-5; TRBD2 matches at 12 bases. CDR1 and CDR2 (germline): LNHDA, SQIVND (reference sequence). V shed 8 bases, J shed 4 bases, and the junction held 8 bases outside the gene matches. This CDR3 comprises 15 residues. In nucleotides, the CDR3 is TGTGCCAGTCGGAGACTAGCGGGAGAGGGAGAGACCCAGTACTTC. It specifies CASRRLAGEGETQYF.

This chain uses TRBV5-4 with TRBJ1-3; perhaps TRBD1 as D (5 bases). Looked up from germline, CDR1 is SGHNT and CDR2 is YYREEE (reference sequence). This CDR3 is built from 15 residues. The V and J ends lost 2 bases and 3 bases respectively, with 12 bases between them. CDR3 in DNA: TGTGCCAGCAGCTTAGGCGGGGCCAATGGAAACACCATATATTTT. This translates into CASSLGGANGNTIYF.

The rearrangement uses TRBV13 and TRBJ2-3; 11 nucleotides agree with TRBD2. The V gene's germline CDR1 is PRHDT and CDR2 FYEKMQ (reference sequence). This CDR3 spans 14 amino acids. V gave up 7 bases and J gave up 7 bases; unmatched junction bases: 7. The CDR3 DNA reads TGTGCCAGCAAATTAGCGGGAGGGCCGAATACGCAGTATTTT. Its protein is CASKLAGGPNTQYF.

The chain carries TRBV7-2 and TRBJ2-7, with a tentative D call TRBD1 (5 bases). Trimming took off 2 bases at V and 3 bases at J, with 14 bases between the two ends. The CDR3 totals 15 residues. Germline lookup yields CDR1 SGHTA and CDR2 FQGNSA. The CDR3 nucleotides read TGTGCCAGCAGCTTACGTCCGACAGAGAACTACGAGCAGTACTTC. Translating it yields CASSLRPTENYEQYF.

The rearrangement links TRBV18 to TRBJ1-3, with a tentative D call TRBD1 (6 bases). This CDR3 is built from 15 residues. Germline-derived CDR1 and CDR2 are KGHSH and LQKENI. V was cut by 5 bases and J by 0 bases, with 11 bases left in between. DNA for the CDR3: TGTGCCAGCTCAACGACAGGCTTCTCTGGAAACACCATATATTTT. The encoded protein is CASSTTGFSGNTIYF.

The chain links TRBV29-1 to TRBJ2-3; 10 bases align to TRBD1. With 3 bases clipped from V and 1 base from J, the junction kept 4 bases outside the gene matches. This CDR3 comprises 15 residues. Germline V gives CDR1 SQVTM, CDR2 ANQGSEA. In nucleotides, the CDR3 is TGCAGCGTTGACCTAGGGACAGGGGGCACAGATACGCAGTATTTT. Protein: CSVDLGTGGTDTQYF.

The V gene is TRBV5-1, the J gene TRBJ2-6; D is perhaps TRBD1 or TRBD2 (5 bases each). Trimming removed 5 bases from V and 0 bases from J, with 9 bases in between. CDR1 is SGHRS and CDR2 is YFSETQ in the germline V gene. The CDR3 covers 15 residues. As DNA, the CDR3 is TGCGCCAGCAGAGCAGGGAGCTCTGGGGCCAACGTCCTGACTTTC. Translation gives CASRAGSSGANVLTF.

This sequence joins TRBV9 and TRBJ2-3, with unresolved D. There are 14 residues in the CDR3. Per germline, CDR1 SGDLS and CDR2 YYNGEE. Trimming removed 1 base from V and 0 bases from J, with 6 bases in between. CDR3 protein: CASSVTISTDTQYF. The DNA for the CDR3 is TGTGCCAGCAGCGTAACAATCAGCACAGATACGCAGTATTTT. The entire variable domain, with the rest obtained from reference TRBV9 and TRBJ2-3, is as follows: DSGVTQTPKHLITATGQRVTLRCSPRSGDLSVYWYQQSLDQGLQFLIQYYNGEERAKGNILERFSAQQFPDLHSELNLSSLELGDSALYFCASSVTISTDTQYFGPGTRLTVL.

DNA for the CDR3: TGCGCCAGCAGCCAAGATGTAGCGGGAATGATGGATACGCAGTATTTT. It codes for CASSQDVAGMMDTQYF. This sequence joins TRBV4-1 and TRBJ2-3; 8 bases align to TRBD2. CDR1 MGHRA and CDR2 YSYEKL come from the germline V gene. This CDR3 has 16 residues. J gave up 6 bases and V 0 bases, and 8 bases lay outside the gene matches.

V is TRBV5-6 and J is TRBJ2-7, with 8 bases that match TRBD1. V was clipped by 4 bases and J by 5 bases; unmatched bases: 11. This CDR3 spans 15 amino acids. Germline CDR1 SGHDT, CDR2 YYEEEE. The CDR3 DNA follows: TGTGCCAGCAGCACCCCGGGACAGGTAGCCCACGAGCAGTACTTC. Translation gives CASSTPGQVAHEQYF.